This TCR beta chain was sequenced in a study of T cells in Graves' hyperthyroidism and ophthalmopathy. Many counts were recorded for this clonotype. Its antigen is unknown. RNA transcripts gave rise to amplified TCR beta CDR3 regions. Using the HTBI primer set, a first-round RT-PCR was run on the TCR CDR3. TCRdb processed the multiplex PCR reads anew with MiXCR; each CDR3 protein has one entry. The sample lists under 300,000 distinct CDR3 sequences; roughly 15% were seen once. Study-level points and caveats: Researchers report that a 13 V-J model separated ophthalmopathy from stable hyperthyroidism.

Sequencing used blood. The clonotype was recovered from a woman aged 40-49 years with Graves' hyperthyroidism that later progressed to Graves' ophthalmopathy.

CDR3 amino acids: CASSSDRGSREQYF. CDR3 coding DNA: TGTGCCAGCAGCTCCGACAGAGGCTCGCGGGAGCAGTACTTC. The V gene is TRBV11-3, the J gene TRBJ2-7; TRBD1 is a possible D gene (5 bases). Trimming cost V 4 bases and J 7 bases, with 17 bases left between them. Germline CDR1 SGHNT, CDR2 YENEEA. The CDR3 is made up of 14 amino acids.